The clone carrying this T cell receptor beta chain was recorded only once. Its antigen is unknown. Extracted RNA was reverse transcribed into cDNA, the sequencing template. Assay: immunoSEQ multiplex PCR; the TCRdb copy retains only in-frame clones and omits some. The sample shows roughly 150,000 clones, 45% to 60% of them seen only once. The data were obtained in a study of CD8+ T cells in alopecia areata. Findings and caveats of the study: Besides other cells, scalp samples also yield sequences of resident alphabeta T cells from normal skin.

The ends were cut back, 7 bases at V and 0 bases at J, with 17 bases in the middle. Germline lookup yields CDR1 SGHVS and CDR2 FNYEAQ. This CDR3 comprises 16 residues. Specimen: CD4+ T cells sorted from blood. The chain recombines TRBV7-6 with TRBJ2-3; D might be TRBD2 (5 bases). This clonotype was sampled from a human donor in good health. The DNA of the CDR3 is TGTGCCAGCACCGCCTCAGGAGGTTGGAGCACAGATACGCAGTATTTT. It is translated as CASTASGGWSTDTQYF.